One sample yielded the 24 T cell receptor beta chains listed below, sequenced in a study of T cells in Graves' hyperthyroidism and ophthalmopathy (dated by TCRdb to between 2017 and 2020). The protocol used for the library was multiplex PCR. This sample was sequenced with an Illumina HiSeq 2000. The TCR beta CDR3 regions were amplified from RNA transcripts. The TCR CDR3 was subjected to a first round of RT-PCR using the HTBI primer set and the Qiagen OneStep RT-PCR kit. TCRdb trimmed public reads at Q25 via fastp, called clones via MiXCR and kept in-frame beta chains. CDR3 protein sequences are deduplicated, and each keeps its most common genes and DNA. Across this sample there are approximately 700,000 distinct CDR3 sequences, with over 15% seen only once. The ten largest make up around 7.7% of the sample. The sample was blood. These receptors all come from a man aged 18 to 30 with Graves' hyperthyroidism.

This clonotype was found a few times. This chain uses TRBV4-1 with TRBJ2-7, with 7 bases that match TRBD2. This CDR3 spans 16 amino acids. The germline V gene has CDR1 MGHRA and CDR2 YSYEKL. The V segment lost 1 base and the J segment 4 bases; nucleotides outside the gene matches: 10. This CDR3 is CASSQVGGEKRYEQYF. In nucleotides, the CDR3 is TGCGCCAGCAGCCAAGTGGGGGGGGAGAAAAGATACGAGCAGTACTTC.

This clonotype has at least ten counts. The chain recombines TRBV2 with TRBJ1-3; no firm D call. There are 15 residues in the CDR3. V gave up 3 bases and J gave up 0 bases, with 9 bases separating them. Germline lookup yields CDR1 SNHLY and CDR2 FYNNEI. The CDR3 DNA sequence: TGTGCCAGCAGTGATCCTGGCGCCTCTGGAAACACCATATATTTT. This codes for CASSDPGASGNTIYF. The complete variable domain, with remaining parts taken from reference TRBV2 and TRBJ1-3, reads EPEVTQTPSHQVTQMGQEVILRCVPISNHLYFYWYRQILGQKVEFLVSFYNNEISEKSEIFDDQFSVERPDGSNFTLKIRSTKLEDSAMYFCASSDPGASGNTIYFGEGSWLTVV.

This clonotype was observed at least ten times. This chain joins TRBV18 and TRBJ1-2; D not resolved. CDR3 length: 12 amino acids. V lost 7 bases and J lost 8, with 14 bases in between. Per the germline V gene, CDR1 is KGHSH and CDR2 is LQKENI. CDR3 sequence (DNA): TGTGCCAGCTACCGTCCTGATGGAGGCTACACCTTC. Translating it yields CASYRPDGGYTF.

This clonotype was detected only a few times. The chain couples TRBV28 to TRBJ2-5, with unresolved D. The CDR3 consists of 13 residues. The germline CDR1 and CDR2 sequences are MDHEN and SYDVKM. V lost 3 bases and J 5 bases, leaving 10 bases between the germline ends. The CDR3 loop reads CASSFPSEETQYF. For the CDR3, the DNA is TGTGCCAGCAGTTTCCCAAGCGAGGAGACCCAGTACTTC.

Regarding this clonotype: A clone one base away is much larger, so this may be a read error. The CDR3 here is CASGPDSPNTDTQYF. In DNA, the CDR3 is TGTGCCAGCGGTCCTGACAGTCCCAACACAGATACGCAGTATTTT. The rearrangement links TRBV2 to TRBJ2-3, with D tentatively TRBD1 (5 bases). The V gene's germline CDR1 is SNHLY and CDR2 FYNNEI. Between the trimmed V and J ends, which lost 8 bases and 2 bases, there was a span of 17 bases. CDR3 length equals 15 residues.

This chain uses TRBV3-1 with TRBJ1-5; TRBD1 aligns across 7 bases. The ends lost 4 bases at V and 3 bases at J; junction bases unmatched: 15. Germline assignment: CDR1 LGHDT and CDR2 YNNKEL (reference sequence). The length of the CDR3 is 18 residues. The CDR3 DNA reads TGTGCCAGCAGCCCCGGATTTTTTCCGGGACAGCACAATCAGCCCCAGCATTTT. As protein: CASSPGFFPGQHNQPQHF.

This clonotype was observed at least ten times. This chain connects TRBV30 to TRBJ2-5, with no clear D. Per the germline V gene, CDR1 is GTSNPN and CDR2 is SVGIG (reference sequence). The CDR3 length is 13 residues. The ends were cut back, 7 bases at V and 3 bases at J, with 15 bases in the middle. CDR3 DNA sequence: TGTGCCTTCTCGGGTGGGCCAAAAGAGACCCAGTACTTC. Translated, it gives CAFSGGPKETQYF.

This clonotype appeared a few times. The gene calls are TRBV7-8 and TRBJ2-2, with D possibly matching TRBD1 (7 bases). The CDR3 has 13 residues. Germline CDR1 SGHVS, CDR2 FQNEAQ. V lost 7 bases and J 6 bases, leaving 12 bases between the germline ends. CDR3 DNA: TGTGCCAGCACCCAGGGGGGATCCGGGGAGCTGTTTTTT. Amino acid sequence: CASTQGGSGELFF.

This clonotype was recorded many times. J is TRBJ2-1 and V is TRBV11-3; 8 bases are a match to TRBD2. In germline, CDR1 is SGHNT, CDR2 YENEEA. The ends lost 3 bases at V and 7 bases at J; junction bases unmatched: 2. This CDR3 contains 13 residues. CDR3 amino acids: CASSLTSANEQFF. In nucleotides, the CDR3 is TGTGCCAGCAGCTTGACTAGCGCAAATGAGCAGTTCTTC. The variable domain in full, completed from reference TRBV11-3 and TRBJ2-1, reads EAGVVQSPRYKIIEKKQPVAFWCNPISGHNTLYWYLQNLGQGPELLIRYENEEAVDDSQLPKDRFSAERLKGVDSTLKIQPAELGDSAVYLCASSLTSANEQFFGPGTRLTVL.

This clonotype was seen only a few times. The chain carries TRBV10-3 and TRBJ2-3; unclear D gene. Looked up from germline, CDR1 is ENHRY and CDR2 is SYGVKD. Trimming took off 4 bases at V and 0 bases at J, with 11 bases between the two ends. The CDR3 runs 15 residues. The CDR3 nucleotides read TGTGCCATCAGTGGTGTGGTTCCTAGCACAGATACGCAGTATTTT. Protein: CAISGVVPSTDTQYF.

This clonotype was found many times. As DNA, the CDR3 is TGTGCCAGCAGGAGACAGGGGGACCACGAGCAGTACTTC. It translates to CASRRQGDHEQYF. The rearrangement joins TRBV2 to TRBJ2-7; TRBD1 matches at 9 bases. V gave up 6 bases and J gave up 5 bases; unmatched junction bases: 5. Germline values: CDR1 SNHLY, CDR2 FYNNEI. The CDR3 has 13 amino acids. Full variable domain (missing parts from reference TRBV2 and TRBJ2-7): EPEVTQTPSHQVTQMGQEVILRCVPISNHLYFYWYRQILGQKVEFLVSFYNNEISEKSEIFDDQFSVERPDGSNFTLKIRSTKLEDSAMYFCASRRQGDHEQYFGPGTRLTVT.

This clonotype showed up just a few times. The chain links TRBV9 to TRBJ1-2; D is uncertain. Germline CDR1 SGDLS, CDR2 YYNGEE. V lost 2 bases to trimming and J lost 0 bases, with 14 bases between them. CDR3 length: 16 amino acids. The CDR3 bases are TGTGCCAGCAGCGTCGGAAGTATGGGGTCTAACTATGGCTACACCTTC. Translation gives CASSVGSMGSNYGYTF.

In its sample, this clonotype was seen many times. The CDR3 protein is CASSETGAPYNEQFF. In nucleotides, the CDR3 is TGTGCCAGCAGTGAAACGGGAGCCCCCTACAATGAGCAGTTCTTC. This chain joins TRBV2 and TRBJ2-1, with TRBD2 as a possible D gene (6 bases). CDR3 size: 15 residues. The V gene lost 2 bases and the J gene lost 2 bases, with 10 bases spanning the gap. Germline CDR1 is SNHLY and CDR2 is FYNNEI. Full variable domain (rest looked up from reference TRBV2 and TRBJ2-1): EPEVTQTPSHQVTQMGQEVILRCVPISNHLYFYWYRQILGQKVEFLVSFYNNEISEKSEIFDDQFSVERPDGSNFTLKIRSTKLEDSAMYFCASSETGAPYNEQFFGPGTRLTVL.

This clonotype was counted only a few times. The rearrangement uses TRBV19 and TRBJ1-1; D gene unclear. V was clipped by 3 bases and J by 1 base, with 12 bases between them. Germline lookup yields CDR1 LNHDA and CDR2 SQIVND (reference sequence). The CDR3 is 15 residues long. The CDR3 region is CASSIGGTPNTEAFF. The CDR3 nucleotides read TGTGCCAGTAGTATTGGTGGCACACCGAACACTGAAGCTTTCTTT.

This clonotype was counted between two and nine times. This chain links TRBV7-2 with TRBJ2-2; D is unclear. The CDR3 is 14 residues long. Trimming pared 5 bases from V and 8 bases from J, leaving 15 bases between. Germline assignment: CDR1 SGHTA and CDR2 FQGNSA. The CDR3 spells CASSPRPRPGELFF. The CDR3 bases are TGTGCCAGCAGCCCCCGACCCCGTCCGGGGGAGCTGTTTTTT.

A few counts support this clonotype. The V call is TRBV12-3 or TRBV12-4, the J call TRBJ1-1; unclear D gene. Trimming took 3 bases from V and 1 from J, leaving 6 bases between them. The CDR3 length is 13 residues. CDR3 residues: CASSFYENTEAFF. The CDR3 DNA sequence: TGTGCCAGCAGTTTCTACGAGAACACTGAAGCTTTCTTT.

The chain has TRBV29-1 and TRBJ1-4; no clear D gene. Deletions cut 6 bases from V and 7 bases from J, with 15 bases between. This CDR3 is 13 amino acids long. In germline, CDR1 is SQVTM, CDR2 ANQGSEA. This chain's CDR3 is CSVGTPGLEKLFF. The CDR3 DNA sequence: TGCAGCGTGGGTACTCCCGGGCTTGAAAAACTGTTTTTT.

V and J are TRBV6-2 or TRBV6-3 and TRBJ2-1, with no clear D. The germline V gene encodes CDR1 MNHEY and CDR2 SVGEGT. Trimming cost V 2 bases and J 8 bases, with 10 bases left between them. This CDR3 spans 13 amino acids. For the CDR3, the DNA is TGTGCCAGCAGTTACATAAAATTTGATGAGCAGTTCTTC. Its translation is CASSYIKFDEQFF.

This clonotype was detected ten times or more. The gene calls are TRBV12-3 or TRBV12-4 and TRBJ1-5, with a tentative D call TRBD1 (5 bases). Trimming pared 6 bases from V and 1 base from J, leaving 16 bases between. The CDR3 is made up of 16 amino acids. Written as DNA, the CDR3 is TGTGCCAGCAGCCCGGGCGGGGCACCCAGCAATCAGCCCCAGCATTTT. Residues: CASSPGGAPSNQPQHF.

To note about this clonotype: Compared with germline, one end of the junction differs, possibly owing to a read error. The chain couples TRBV28 to TRBJ1-1; the D is unclear. Germline CDR1 is MDHEN and CDR2 is SYDVKM. The CDR3 sequence is 12 residues long. The CDR3 DNA reads TGTGCCAGCAGTTCACTGGGTACTGAATCTTTCTTT. Translating it yields CASSSLGTESFF. The variable domain in full, with the rest retrieved from reference TRBV28 and TRBJ1-1, is DVKVTQSSRYLVKRTGEKVFLECVQDMDHENMFWYRQDPGLGLRLIYFSYDVKMKEKGDIPEGYSVSREKKERFSLILESASTNQTSMYLCASSSLGTESFFGQGTRLTVV.

This clonotype was recorded many times. The chain links TRBV29-1 to TRBJ2-3; D not certain. The CDR3 is 14 amino acids. Germline-derived CDR1 and CDR2 are SQVTM and ANQGSEA. The germline V and J ends were trimmed by 4 bases and 2 bases, with 13 bases remaining between them. In nucleotides, the CDR3 is TGCAGCGTTGGCGAGCTGGGTACCACAGATACGCAGTATTTT. Translation: CSVGELGTTDTQYF.

This clonotype was recorded at least ten times. V and J are TRBV28 and TRBJ2-3; the D gene is possibly TRBD2 (6 bases). The V gene lost 8 bases and the J gene lost 6 bases, with 21 bases spanning the gap. CDR3 length: 15 residues. CDR1 MDHEN and CDR2 SYDVKM come from the germline V gene. The CDR3 DNA reads TGTGCCAGCGGGAGGCGGGACCCGGCTGGGGATACGCAGTATTTT. Its translation is CASGRRDPAGDTQYF.

This clonotype has at least ten counts. The rearrangement uses TRBV7-2 and TRBJ2-7, with TRBD2 matching over 7 bases. The CDR3 is made up of 16 amino acids. Trimming at V came to 4 bases and at J to 3 bases, leaving 12 bases not matched to a gene. Germline CDR1 and CDR2: SGHTA and FQGNSA. In nucleotides, the CDR3 is TGTGCCAGCAGCTCCCGTCGGCGGGAGTCCGACTACGAGCAGTACTTC. Translated, it gives CASSSRRRESDYEQYF.

This clonotype was observed at least ten times. The chain uses TRBV30 and TRBJ2-7, with 11 positions matching TRBD2. The CDR3 is 14 residues long. CDR1 GTSNPN and CDR2 SVGIG come from the germline V gene (reference sequence). The J segment lost 9 bases and the V segment lost 2 bases, leaving 9 bases of the junction unmatched. CDR3 nucleotide sequence: TGTGCCTGGAGTCGAACTAGCGGGAGTCCAATGCAGTACTTC. This gives the protein CAWSRTSGSPMQYF.